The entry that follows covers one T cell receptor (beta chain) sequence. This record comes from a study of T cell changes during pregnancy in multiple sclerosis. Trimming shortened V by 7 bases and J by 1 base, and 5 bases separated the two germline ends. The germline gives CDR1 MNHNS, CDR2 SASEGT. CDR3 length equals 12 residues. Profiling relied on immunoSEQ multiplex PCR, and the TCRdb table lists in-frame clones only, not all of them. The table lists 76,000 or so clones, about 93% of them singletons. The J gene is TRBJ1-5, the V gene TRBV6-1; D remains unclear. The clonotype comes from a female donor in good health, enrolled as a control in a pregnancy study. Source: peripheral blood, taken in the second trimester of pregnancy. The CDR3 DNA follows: TGTGCCAGCAATCCGAGCAATCAGCCCCAGCATTTT. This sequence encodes CASNPSNQPQHF.